Presented here are 19 T cell receptor beta chains from one specimen sequenced in a study of T cell responses to AZD1222 COVID-19 vaccine. Some clones are missing from TCRdb's copy, which holds only in-frame ones; the method was immunoSEQ multiplex PCR. Among 120,000 to 150,000 clones listed, roughly 89% were seen once. This specimen was peripheral blood, taken on day 0 of AZD1222 vaccination. These receptors all stem from an adult in good health.

The chain has TRBV2 and TRBJ1-4, with D possibly matching TRBD1 (5 bases). Trimming cost V 0 bases and J 10 bases, with 18 bases left between them. This CDR3 has 16 amino acids. From germline, CDR1 is SNHLY and CDR2 FYNNEI. The CDR3 DNA is TGTGCCAGCAGTGAAGCGAGGTGGGGCGGGGTAGTAAAACTGTTTTTT. Translating gives CASSEARWGGVVKLFF.

The chain couples TRBV5-8 to TRBJ1-1, with 7 bases that match TRBD1. The CDR3 is 15 amino acids. With 6 bases clipped from V and 2 bases from J, the junction kept 10 bases outside the gene matches. The germline gives CDR1 SGHTS, CDR2 YDEGEE. The CDR3 region has the DNA TGTGCCAGCATCCGTGCCGGGACAGCAAACACTGAAGCTTTCTTT. Protein product: CASIRAGTANTEAFF. The entire variable domain, with the rest obtained from reference TRBV5-8 and TRBJ1-1, is as follows: EAGVTQSPTHLIKTRGQQATLRCSPISGHTSVYWYQQALGLGLQFLLWYDEGEERNRGNFPPRFSGRQFPNYSSELNVNALELEDSALYLCASIRAGTANTEAFFGQGTRLTVV.

Points on this clone: One junction end does not reproduce the germline sequence, and a read error may be involved. The same CDR3 also results from other DNA sequences found in this sample. This chain uses TRBV6-6 with TRBJ2-7, with no clear D. This CDR3 is built from 12 residues. The V gene's germline CDR1 is MNHNY and CDR2 SVGAGI (reference sequence). The CDR3 DNA sequence: TGCGCCAGCAGTTACGAACTTTACGAGCAGTACTTC. Its translation: CASSYELYEQYF.

V and J are TRBV2 and TRBJ1-3; D is perhaps TRBD1 (5 bases). V was cut by 5 bases and J by 0 bases, with 11 bases left in between. The germline CDR1 and CDR2 sequences are SNHLY and FYNNEI. The CDR3 spans 15 residues. The CDR3 nucleotides are TGTGCCAGCAGTCGAAATACAGGCTCTGGAAACACCATATATTTT. Translating it yields CASSRNTGSGNTIYF. The variable domain in full, with the rest retrieved from reference TRBV2 and TRBJ1-3, is EPEVTQTPSHQVTQMGQEVILRCVPISNHLYFYWYRQILGQKVEFLVSFYNNEISEKSEIFDDQFSVERPDGSNFTLKIRSTKLEDSAMYFCASSRNTGSGNTIYFGEGSWLTVV.

The chain uses TRBV4-1 and TRBJ2-7; perhaps TRBD1 as D (5 bases). CDR1 MGHRA and CDR2 YSYEKL come from the germline V gene. This CDR3 is 15 amino acids long. With 4 bases removed from V and 2 bases from J, the gap between germline ends came to 15 bases. The CDR3 loop reads CASSPGFGDPYEQYF. In DNA form, the CDR3 reads TGCGCCAGCAGCCCAGGGTTTGGCGATCCCTACGAGCAGTACTTC.

The V gene is TRBV28, the J gene TRBJ1-4; TRBD1 is a possible D gene (5 bases). This CDR3 is built from 15 residues. The V and J ends lost 3 bases and 5 bases respectively, with 13 bases between them. CDR1 is MDHEN and CDR2 is SYDVKM in the germline V gene. Here the CDR3 reads CASSFMQGQNEKLFF. The CDR3 coding sequence is TGTGCCAGCAGTTTTATGCAGGGCCAAAATGAAAAACTGTTTTTT.

The CDR3 reads CSASGASLNQPQHF. The DNA of the CDR3 is TGCAGTGCTAGTGGCGCCAGCCTAAATCAGCCCCAGCATTTT. V usage is TRBV20-1 and J usage is TRBJ1-5; D is undetermined. The V end was cut by 3 bases, the J end by 4 bases, with 13 bases between. Germline V gene data show CDR1 as DFQATT and CDR2 as SNEGSKA (reference sequence). This CDR3 is built from 14 residues.

The chain combines TRBV6-2 or TRBV6-3 with TRBJ2-2; 8 bases fit TRBD2. Germline CDR1 and CDR2: MNHEY and SVGEGT. The CDR3 extends over 16 amino acids. Trimming at V came to 2 bases and at J to 1 base, leaving 3 bases not matched to a gene. The CDR3 reads CASSYRLAGNTGELFF. Here the CDR3 DNA reads TGTGCCAGCAGTTACCGGCTAGCGGGGAACACCGGGGAGCTGTTTTTT.

The V call is TRBV5-6, the J call TRBJ1-2; D possibly corresponds to TRBD1 (6 bases). V lost 0 bases and J lost 4, with 13 bases in between. The germline gives CDR1 SGHDT, CDR2 YYEEEE. This CDR3 contains 15 residues. CDR3 loop: CASSLEAGASYGYTF. DNA of the CDR3: TGTGCCAGCAGCTTGGAGGCAGGGGCAAGCTATGGCTACACCTTC.

The chain combines TRBV25-1 with TRBJ1-5; tentatively, D is TRBD1 (5 bases). V lost 1 base and J lost 4, with 11 bases in between. The germline V gene encodes CDR1 MGHDK and CDR2 SYGVNS. This CDR3 is built from 15 residues. Here the CDR3 reads CASSESPTENQPQHF. DNA for the CDR3: TGTGCCAGCAGTGAATCCCCGACAGAGAATCAGCCCCAGCATTTT.

The chain joins TRBV4-1 to TRBJ1-6, with 7 bases fitting TRBD1. This CDR3 is 15 amino acids long. CDR1 and CDR2 (germline): MGHRA, YSYEKL. V trimming: 0 bases; J trimming: 7 bases; junction bases outside the gene matches: 3. CDR3 sequence reads: CASSQDWTGNSPLHF. The CDR3 nucleotides are TGCGCCAGCAGCCAAGATTGGACAGGCAATTCACCCCTCCACTTT.

The rearrangement joins TRBV28 to TRBJ1-1; 7 bases are a match to TRBD1. The CDR3 length is 15 residues. Germline CDR1 is MDHEN and CDR2 is SYDVKM. J gave up 4 bases and V 9 bases, and 14 bases lay outside the gene matches. CDR3 DNA: TGTGCCAGTGGGAGGAGGGGGCAGGGGAGCACTGAAGCTTTCTTT. Translated: CASGRRGQGSTEAFF.

V and J are TRBV3-1 (or the pseudogene TRBV3-2) and TRBJ1-1, with D hard to call. The CDR3 is made up of 11 amino acids. Germline V gene data show CDR1 as LGHDT and CDR2 as YNNKEL (reference sequence). V shed 2 bases and J shed 8 bases, with 6 bases lying between them. The CDR3 loop is CASSQMGEAFF. The CDR3 nucleotides read TGTGCCAGCAGCCAAATGGGGGAAGCTTTCTTT.

V is TRBV18 and J is TRBJ1-5; the D is unclear. The germline V gene encodes CDR1 KGHSH and CDR2 LQKENI. The CDR3 has 13 amino acids. The V end was cut by 2 bases, the J end by 11 bases, with 13 bases between. The chain's CDR3 is CASSPDLKGAQHF. The CDR3 DNA follows: TGTGCCAGCTCACCAGATTTGAAGGGAGCCCAGCATTTT.

V is TRBV15 and J is TRBJ2-3, with 8 bases aligning to TRBD2. Trimming took 5 bases from V and 6 from J; bases not matched to a gene: 7. Germline V CDR1 and CDR2: LNHNV, YYDKDF (reference sequence). This CDR3 spans 14 amino acids. The CDR3 DNA sequence: TGTGCCACCAGCCTCCGGACGGGAGGGGATACGCAGTATTTT. It is translated as CATSLRTGGDTQYF.

The gene calls are TRBV6-6 and TRBJ2-1; D unresolved. In germline, CDR1 is MNHNY, CDR2 SVGAGI (reference sequence). The V and J ends lost 2 bases and 3 bases respectively, with 2 bases between them. This CDR3 is built from 12 residues. The CDR3 DNA reads TGTGCCAGCAGTTACCTCTACAATGAGCAGTTCTTC. Amino acids: CASSYLYNEQFF.

The genes are TRBV9 and TRBJ2-3; D unclear. This CDR3 is 15 amino acids long. The germline V gene has CDR1 SGDLS and CDR2 YYNGEE. Trimming took 0 bases from V and 2 from J, leaving 10 bases between them. The CDR3 loop is CASSVDSRATDTQYF. CDR3 nucleotide sequence: TGTGCCAGCAGCGTAGACTCCCGGGCCACAGATACGCAGTATTTT.

The chain carries TRBV4-1 and TRBJ2-7, with 8 nucleotides matching TRBD1. CDR1 MGHRA and CDR2 YSYEKL come from the germline V gene. The ends lost 3 bases at V and 2 bases at J; junction bases unmatched: 6. CDR3 size: 15 residues. The CDR3 loop is CASSQAGTGPYEQYF. DNA for the CDR3: TGCGCCAGCAGCCAGGCCGGGACAGGCCCCTACGAGCAGTACTTC.

The chain joins TRBV19 to TRBJ2-7; D is ambiguous. V lost 3 bases and J lost 1, with 10 bases in between. The V gene's germline CDR1 is LNHDA and CDR2 SQIVND (reference sequence). This CDR3 is 14 amino acids long. In DNA form, the CDR3 reads TGTGCCAGTAGTATTCGTGGAGTATCCTACGAGCAGTACTTC. The encoded protein is CASSIRGVSYEQYF.